This T cell receptor beta chain was sequenced for a study of T cells in Graves' hyperthyroidism and ophthalmopathy. Amplified TCR beta CDR3 regions came from RNA transcripts. The HTBI primer set was used in a first-round RT-PCR of the TCR CDR3. TCRdb redid the calling of the multiplex PCR reads with MiXCR, one entry per CDR3 protein. Of 500,000 to 600,000 distinct CDR3 sequences listed, 40% to 55% are singletons. The CDR3 runs to 16 residues. Trimming removed 6 bases from V and 0 bases from J; junction bases left unmatched: 11. Germline values: CDR1 SGHTA, CDR2 FQGNSA. This clonotype was seen many times.

The gene calls are TRBV7-2 and TRBJ2-7; 7 nucleotides match TRBD1. Sequencing was performed on peripheral blood or thyroid tissue (not recorded which). This TCR came from a young woman with Graves' hyperthyroidism. The CDR3 sequence is CASSWTSGQISYEQYF. CDR3 bases: TGTGCCAGCAGTTGGACCTCGGGACAGATCTCCTACGAGCAGTACTTC.